This is a list of T cell receptor beta chains from one sample in a study of T cells after posttransplantation cyclophosphamide. Sequencing used immunoSEQ multiplex PCR; TCRdb keeps in-frame clones, though not all of them. The sample holds about 19,000 clones, 95% to 99% seen once. The sequenced material came from naive CD4+ T cells sorted from PBMCs. The receptors shown here come from a middle-aged man in good health, CMV-negative, and a related stem cell transplant donor. The CDR3 runs from the conserved cysteine through the conserved F or W. The D gene is left open where the match is weak. Size values are once, few and many counts, or a class for expanded clones, and some rows have none.

j_call: TRBJ1-1
d_call: TRBD1
clone_size: .
v_call: TRBV7-9
cdr3_aa: CASSFSPLQGAANTEAFF
cdr3_nt: TGTGCCAGCAGCTTTTCACCCCTTCAGGGGGCGGCGAACACTGAAGCTTTCTTT

j_call: TRBJ1-1
d_call: TRBD1
clone_size: .
v_call: TRBV2
cdr3_aa: CASSGDRETPDTEAFF
cdr3_nt: TGTGCCAGCAGTGGGGACAGGGAAACACCCGACACTGAAGCTTTCTTT

j_call: TRBJ1-4
d_call: .
clone_size: few
v_call: TRBV6-1
cdr3_aa: CASSSLAGSDEKLFF
cdr3_nt: TGTGCCAGCAGTTCGCTAGCGGGCTCTGATGAAAAACTGTTTTTT

j_call: TRBJ2-1
d_call: TRBD2
clone_size: .
v_call: TRBV27
cdr3_aa: CASSFRLAYNNEQFF
cdr3_nt: TGTGCCAGCAGTTTTCGACTAGCGTATAACAATGAGCAGTTCTTC

j_call: TRBJ1-4
d_call: .
clone_size: .
v_call: TRBV28
cdr3_aa: CASTQGQYEKLFF
cdr3_nt: TGTGCCAGCACCCAAGGACAGTATGAAAAACTGTTTTTT

j_call: TRBJ2-1
d_call: TRBD1
clone_size: .
v_call: TRBV5-5
cdr3_aa: CASSWTGGNNEQFF
cdr3_nt: TGTGCCAGCAGCTGGACAGGGGGGAATAATGAGCAGTTCTTC

j_call: TRBJ1-4
d_call: TRBD1
clone_size: .
v_call: TRBV18
cdr3_aa: CASSPRQGNEKLFF
cdr3_nt: TGTGCCAGCTCACCAAGACAGGGTAATGAAAAACTGTTTTTT

j_call: TRBJ2-2
d_call: .
clone_size: .
v_call: TRBV18
cdr3_aa: CASSPGLSGLQTGELFF
cdr3_nt: TGTGCCAGCTCACCAGGTCTCAGCGGGCTCCAGACCGGGGAGCTGTTTTTT

j_call: TRBJ1-5
d_call: TRBD1
clone_size: .
v_call: TRBV9
cdr3_aa: CASSPGQGAGSNQPQHF
cdr3_nt: TGTGCCAGCAGCCCGGGACAGGGGGCAGGAAGCAATCAGCCCCAGCATTTT

j_call: TRBJ1-3
d_call: TRBD1
clone_size: .
v_call: TRBV28
cdr3_aa: CASSSPGQGSGNTIYF
cdr3_nt: TGTGCCAGCAGTTCCCCGGGACAGGGGTCTGGAAACACCATATATTTT

j_call: TRBJ1-4
d_call: .
clone_size: .
v_call: TRBV7-9
cdr3_aa: CASSPSATNEKLFF
cdr3_nt: TGTGCCAGCAGCCCTTCTGCAACTAATGAAAAACTGTTTTTT

j_call: TRBJ2-7
d_call: .
clone_size: .
v_call: TRBV28
cdr3_aa: CATTRGDEQYF
cdr3_nt: TGTGCCACCACGAGAGGCGACGAGCAGTACTTC

j_call: TRBJ2-1
d_call: TRBD2
clone_size: .
v_call: TRBV19
cdr3_aa: CASSSLAGGLYEQFF
cdr3_nt: TGTGCCAGTAGTTCCTTAGCGGGGGGCCTTTATGAGCAGTTCTTC

j_call: TRBJ1-6
d_call: .
clone_size: .
v_call: TRBV28
cdr3_aa: CASTSRPTNSPLHF
cdr3_nt: TGTGCCAGCACCTCCAGGCCTACTAATTCACCCCTCCACTTT

j_call: TRBJ2-6
d_call: .
clone_size: .
v_call: TRBV28
cdr3_aa: CASSLLSGANVLTF
cdr3_nt: TGTGCCAGCAGCTTGCTATCTGGGGCCAACGTCCTGACTTTC

j_call: TRBJ1-1
d_call: .
clone_size: .
v_call: TRBV28
cdr3_aa: CASPPSPGLNTEAFF
cdr3_nt: TGTGCCAGCCCCCCCTCCCCCGGTTTGAACACTGAAGCTTTCTTT

j_call: TRBJ2-1
d_call: .
clone_size: .
v_call: TRBV4-1
cdr3_aa: CASSRLSNIRSYNEQFF
cdr3_nt: TGCGCCAGCAGCCGACTGTCGAATATCCGCTCCTACAATGAGCAGTTCTTC

j_call: TRBJ2-1
d_call: .
clone_size: .
v_call: TRBV10-3
cdr3_aa: CAISESERASSYNEQFF
cdr3_nt: TGTGCCATCAGTGAGTCCGAGCGGGCGAGCTCCTACAATGAGCAGTTCTTC

j_call: TRBJ2-5
d_call: .
clone_size: .
v_call: TRBV5-5
cdr3_aa: CASSLEWASRDRFQETQYF
cdr3_nt: TGTGCCAGCAGCTTGGAATGGGCTAGTCGGGATCGTTTCCAAGAGACCCAGTACTTC

j_call: TRBJ2-3
d_call: TRBD2
clone_size: .
v_call: TRBV9
cdr3_aa: CASSVEAGGPPDTQYF
cdr3_nt: TGTGCCAGCAGCGTAGAAGCGGGAGGCCCCCCGGATACGCAGTATTTT

j_call: TRBJ2-1
d_call: .
clone_size: .
v_call: TRBV6-6
cdr3_aa: CATGILGEQFF
cdr3_nt: TGTGCCACAGGGATTCTCGGGGAGCAGTTCTTC

j_call: TRBJ2-7
d_call: TRBD2
clone_size: .
v_call: TRBV6-5
cdr3_aa: CASSYGGGNRWEQYF
cdr3_nt: TGTGCCAGCAGTTACGGGGGAGGGAATAGGTGGGAGCAGTACTTT

j_call: TRBJ1-1
d_call: .
clone_size: .
v_call: TRBV7-9
cdr3_aa: CASSFPPGLGTEAFF
cdr3_nt: TGTGCCAGCAGCTTTCCGCCAGGGCTGGGGACTGAAGCTTTCTTT

j_call: TRBJ1-1
d_call: TRBD1
clone_size: .
v_call: TRBV29-1
cdr3_aa: CSVYRGPRLREAFF
cdr3_nt: TGCAGCGTTTACAGGGGGCCCCGCTTGAGGGAAGCTTTCTTT

j_call: TRBJ2-1
d_call: TRBD2
clone_size: .
v_call: TRBV6-1
cdr3_aa: CASKWEGNGKGEQFF
cdr3_nt: TGTGCCAGCAAGTGGGAGGGCAATGGTAAGGGTGAGCAGTTCTTC

j_call: TRBJ1-4
d_call: TRBD1
clone_size: .
v_call: TRBV6-1
cdr3_aa: CASRDRGNNEKLFF
cdr3_nt: TGTGCCAGCAGGGACAGGGGTAATAATGAAAAACTGTTTTTT

j_call: TRBJ1-1
d_call: .
clone_size: .
v_call: TRBV19
cdr3_aa: CASSIAQRNTEAFF
cdr3_nt: TGTGCCAGTAGTATAGCCCAGCGTAACACTGAAGCTTTCTTT

j_call: TRBJ2-1
d_call: .
clone_size: .
v_call: TRBV9
cdr3_aa: CASSAGYSFVF
cdr3_nt: TGTGCCAGCAGCGCCGGGTACTCCTTCGTCTTC

j_call: TRBJ2-1
d_call: .
clone_size: .
v_call: TRBV19
cdr3_aa: CASTSTLAGSYNEQFF
cdr3_nt: TGTGCCAGTACTTCAACCCTGGCGGGCTCCTACAATGAGCAGTTCTTC

j_call: TRBJ2-1
d_call: TRBD2
clone_size: .
v_call: TRBV7-9
cdr3_aa: CASRDGTSGRANEQFF
cdr3_nt: TGTGCCAGCAGAGACGGGACTAGCGGGAGGGCCAATGAGCAGTTCTTC

j_call: TRBJ2-2
d_call: .
clone_size: .
v_call: TRBV5-1
cdr3_aa: CASSLSQGVNTGELFF
cdr3_nt: TGCGCCAGCAGCTTGAGCCAGGGCGTGAACACCGGGGAGCTGTTTTTT

j_call: TRBJ1-1
d_call: .
clone_size: .
v_call: TRBV9
cdr3_aa: CASSRSGDTEAFF
cdr3_nt: TGTGCCAGCAGTAGAAGCGGGGACACTGAAGCTTTCTTT

j_call: TRBJ2-5
d_call: TRBD1
clone_size: once
v_call: TRBV7-9
cdr3_aa: CASSPGQGVETQYF
cdr3_nt: TGTGCCAGCAGCCCGGGACAGGGGGTGGAGACCCAGTACTTC

j_call: TRBJ2-3
d_call: .
clone_size: .
v_call: TRBV5-1
cdr3_aa: CASTLQGETQYF
cdr3_nt: TGCGCCAGCACATTACAGGGAGAAACGCAGTATTTT

j_call: TRBJ2-6
d_call: TRBD2
clone_size: .
v_call: TRBV7-8
cdr3_aa: CASSRAGSGANVLTF
cdr3_nt: TGTGCCAGCAGCCGAGCGGGATCTGGGGCCAACGTCCTGACTTTC

j_call: TRBJ2-5
d_call: TRBD1
clone_size: .
v_call: TRBV30
cdr3_aa: CAWSQGARETQYF
cdr3_nt: TGTGCCTGGAGCCAGGGGGCGCGGGAGACCCAGTACTTC

j_call: TRBJ1-4
d_call: .
clone_size: .
v_call: TRBV28
cdr3_aa: CASSTEGENNEKLFF
cdr3_nt: TGTGCCAGCAGTACCGAGGGAGAGAATAATGAAAAACTGTTTTTT

j_call: TRBJ2-1
d_call: TRBD2
clone_size: .
v_call: TRBV27
cdr3_aa: CASSSEYRLAGPHNEQFF
cdr3_nt: TGTGCCAGCAGTTCAGAATATAGACTAGCGGGACCACACAATGAGCAGTTCTTC

j_call: TRBJ2-7
d_call: .
clone_size: .
v_call: TRBV2
cdr3_aa: CASSNLGHSYEQYF
cdr3_nt: TGTGCCAGCAGTAATTTGGGGCACTCCTACGAGCAGTACTTC

j_call: TRBJ1-2
d_call: .
clone_size: .
v_call: TRBV29-1
cdr3_aa: CSSEEGLGYGYTF
cdr3_nt: TGCAGCTCCGAGGAGGGGCTGGGCTATGGCTACACCTTC

j_call: TRBJ1-1
d_call: .
clone_size: .
v_call: TRBV28
cdr3_aa: CASRLPGWSNTEAFF
cdr3_nt: TGTGCCAGCAGACTACCCGGTTGGAGTAACACTGAAGCTTTCTTT

j_call: TRBJ2-7
d_call: TRBD1
clone_size: .
v_call: TRBV6-5
cdr3_aa: CASSSNRGYEQYF
cdr3_nt: TGTGCCAGCAGTTCAAACAGGGGGTACGAGCAGTACTTC

j_call: TRBJ2-3
d_call: .
clone_size: .
v_call: TRBV19
cdr3_aa: CASSIGRGDTQYF
cdr3_nt: TGTGCCAGTAGTATTGGTCGGGGAGATACGCAGTATTTT

j_call: TRBJ2-6
d_call: .
clone_size: .
v_call: TRBV30
cdr3_aa: CAWSVTGAGANVLTF
cdr3_nt: TGTGCCTGGAGTGTAACGGGGGCTGGGGCCAACGTCCTGACTTTC

j_call: TRBJ1-2
d_call: .
clone_size: .
v_call: TRBV28
cdr3_aa: CASSSLDYGYTF
cdr3_nt: TGTGCCAGCAGTTCACTTGACTATGGCTACACCTTC